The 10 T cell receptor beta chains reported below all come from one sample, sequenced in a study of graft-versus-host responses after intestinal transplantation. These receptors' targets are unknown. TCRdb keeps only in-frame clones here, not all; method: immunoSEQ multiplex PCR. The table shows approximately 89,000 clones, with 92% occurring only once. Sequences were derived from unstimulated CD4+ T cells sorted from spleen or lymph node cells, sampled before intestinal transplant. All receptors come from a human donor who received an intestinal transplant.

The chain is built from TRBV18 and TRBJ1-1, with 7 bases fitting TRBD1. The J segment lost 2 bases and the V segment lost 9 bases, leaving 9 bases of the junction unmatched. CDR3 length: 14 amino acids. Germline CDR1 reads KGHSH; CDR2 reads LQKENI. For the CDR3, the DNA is TGTGCCAGTACACCCCAGGGGGTCAACACTGAAGCTTTCTTT. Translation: CASTPQGVNTEAFF. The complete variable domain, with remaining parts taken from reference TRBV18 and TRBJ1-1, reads NAGVMQNPRHLVRRRGQEARLRCSPMKGHSHVYWYRQLPEEGLKFMVYLQKENIIDESGMPKERFSAEFPKEGPSILRIQQVVRGDSAAYFCASTPQGVNTEAFFGQGTRLTVV.

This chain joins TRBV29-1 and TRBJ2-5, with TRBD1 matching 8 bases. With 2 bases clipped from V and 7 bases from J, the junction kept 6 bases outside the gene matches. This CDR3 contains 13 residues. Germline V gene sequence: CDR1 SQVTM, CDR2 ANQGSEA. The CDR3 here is CSVERTGSSTQYF. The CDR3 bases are TGCAGCGTTGAACGGACAGGGTCATCGACCCAGTACTTC.

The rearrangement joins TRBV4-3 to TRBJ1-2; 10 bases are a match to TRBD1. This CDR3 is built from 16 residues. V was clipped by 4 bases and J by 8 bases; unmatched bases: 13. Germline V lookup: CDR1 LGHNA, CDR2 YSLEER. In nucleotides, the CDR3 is TGCGCCAGCAGCCCCGTCCGGGACAGGGGACAGGGAGGCTACACCTTC. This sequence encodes CASSPVRDRGQGGYTF.

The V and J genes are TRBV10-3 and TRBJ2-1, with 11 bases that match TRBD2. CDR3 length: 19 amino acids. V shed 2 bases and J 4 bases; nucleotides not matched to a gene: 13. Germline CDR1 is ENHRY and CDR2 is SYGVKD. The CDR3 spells CAISEPLLALAGGYNEQFF. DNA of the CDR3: TGTGCCATCAGTGAGCCCCTTCTTGCATTAGCGGGGGGGTACAATGAGCAGTTCTTC.

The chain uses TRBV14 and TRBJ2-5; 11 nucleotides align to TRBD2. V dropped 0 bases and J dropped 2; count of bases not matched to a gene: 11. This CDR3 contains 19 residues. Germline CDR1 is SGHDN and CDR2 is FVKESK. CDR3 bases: TGTGCCAGCAGCCAAGAAGGAACTAGCGGGAGAAGAAGGCAAGAGACCCAGTACTTC. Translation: CASSQEGTSGRRRQETQYF.

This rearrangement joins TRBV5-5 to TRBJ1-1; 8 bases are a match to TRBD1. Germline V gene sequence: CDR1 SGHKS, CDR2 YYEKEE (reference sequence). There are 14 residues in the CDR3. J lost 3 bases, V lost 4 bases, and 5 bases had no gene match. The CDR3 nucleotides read TGTGCCAGCAGCGTGGACAGGGTTTACACTGAAGCTTTCTTT. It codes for CASSVDRVYTEAFF.

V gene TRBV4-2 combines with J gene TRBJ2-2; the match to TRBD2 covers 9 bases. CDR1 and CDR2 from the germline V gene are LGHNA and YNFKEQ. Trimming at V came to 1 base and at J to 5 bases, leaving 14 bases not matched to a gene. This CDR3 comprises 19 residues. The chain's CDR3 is CASSQVVSTGLARTGELFF. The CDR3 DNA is TGTGCCAGCAGCCAAGTTGTTAGCACCGGACTAGCGAGAACCGGGGAGCTGTTTTTT.

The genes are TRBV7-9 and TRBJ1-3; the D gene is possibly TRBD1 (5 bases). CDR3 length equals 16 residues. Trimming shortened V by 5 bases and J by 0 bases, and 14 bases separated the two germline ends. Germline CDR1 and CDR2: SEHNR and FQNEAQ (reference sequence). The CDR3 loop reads CASSPPGLSSGNTIYF. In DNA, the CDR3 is TGTGCCAGCAGCCCTCCGGGACTGAGCTCTGGAAACACCATATATTTT. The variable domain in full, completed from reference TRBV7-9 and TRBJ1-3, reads DTGVSQNPRHKITKRGQNVTFRCDPISEHNRLYWYRQTLGQGPEFLTYFQNEAQLEKSRLLSDRFSAERPKGSFSTLEIQRTEQGDSAMYLCASSPPGLSSGNTIYFGEGSWLTVV.

CDR3 nucleotides: TGTGCCAGCAGCTTGGGGACAGCGAATAACTATGGCTACACCTTC. It specifies CASSLGTANNYGYTF. This chain joins TRBV5-4 and TRBJ1-2, with a tentative D call TRBD1 (6 bases). V was clipped by 0 bases and J by 1 base, with 10 bases between them. Germline assignment: CDR1 SGHNT and CDR2 YYREEE (reference sequence). The CDR3 runs 15 residues.

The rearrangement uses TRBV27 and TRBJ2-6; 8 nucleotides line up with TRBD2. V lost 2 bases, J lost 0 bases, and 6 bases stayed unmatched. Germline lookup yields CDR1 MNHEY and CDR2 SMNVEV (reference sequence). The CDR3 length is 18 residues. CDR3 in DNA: TGTGCCAGCAGTTTAGCGGGGGGACTTTTCTCTGGGGCCAACGTCCTGACTTTC. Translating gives CASSLAGGLFSGANVLTF.